Shown below are 21 T cell receptor beta chains from a single sample sequenced in a study of CD8+ T cells in alopecia areata. Following extraction, RNA underwent reverse transcription to cDNA, which served as the sequencing template. TCRdb's table, derived via immunoSEQ multiplex PCR, lists solely in-frame clones and lacks some. The sample contains more than 95,000 clones, approximately 47% of which appear only once. The sequenced sample consisted of NKG2D-low CD8+ T cells sorted from blood. These receptors were taken from a human donor with alopecia areata.

The chain employs TRBV13 and TRBJ2-5, with TRBD2 matching over 10 bases. J lost 2 bases, V lost 3 bases, and 9 bases had no gene match. Germline V gene lookup returns CDR1 PRHDT and CDR2 FYEKMQ (reference sequence). The CDR3 has 17 amino acids. This chain's CDR3 is CASSLASGGALQETQYF. Written as DNA, the CDR3 is TGTGCCAGCAGCTTGGCTAGCGGGGGCGCGTTACAAGAGACCCAGTACTTC.

The chain is built from TRBV15 and TRBJ2-1, with D perhaps matching TRBD2 (5 bases). Germline CDR1 LNHNV, CDR2 YYDKDF (reference sequence). Trimming pared 3 bases from V and 7 bases from J, leaving 7 bases between. The CDR3 extends over 12 amino acids. The CDR3 is CATSSKRNEQFF. The CDR3, as DNA: TGTGCCACCAGCAGTAAGCGGAATGAGCAGTTCTTC.

This clone has a handful of counts. The rearrangement links TRBV29-1 to TRBJ2-2, with unresolved D. Trimming shortened V by 2 bases and J by 6 bases, and 4 bases separated the two germline ends. Germline values: CDR1 SQVTM, CDR2 ANQGSEA. This CDR3 is built from 11 residues. CDR3 in DNA: TGCAGCGTTGAAACTTCCGGGGAGCTGTTTTTT. Translating gives CSVETSGELFF.

This clone was detected only a few times. The chain uses TRBV2 and TRBJ2-7, with D perhaps TRBD1 (5 bases). Germline V lookup: CDR1 SNHLY, CDR2 FYNNEI. The CDR3 is made up of 11 amino acids. With 10 bases removed from V and 1 base from J, the gap between germline ends came to 8 bases. CDR3 region: CATQGSYEQYF. The CDR3 nucleotides read TGTGCCACCCAGGGTTCCTACGAGCAGTACTTC.

The gene calls are TRBV29-1 and TRBJ2-2; a weak D match, TRBD1 (5 bases). Germline V CDR1 and CDR2: SQVTM, ANQGSEA. V lost 4 bases to trimming and J lost 2 bases, with 11 bases between them. The CDR3 is made up of 14 amino acids. The CDR3, as DNA: TGCAGCGTTGGTGGTGACAGAAACACCGGGGAGCTGTTTTTT. Translating gives CSVGGDRNTGELFF.

The chain links TRBV12-5 to TRBJ1-5; 7 bases line up with TRBD1. The length of the CDR3 is 12 residues. V was pared by 8 bases and J by 5 bases, with 3 bases of the junction left unmatched. Germline loops: CDR1 LGHNT, CDR2 FRNRAP. As DNA, the CDR3 is TGTGCTAGTCGGCAGGGGGATCAGCCCCAGCATTTT. Its protein product is CASRQGDQPQHF.

The chain is built from TRBV28 and TRBJ2-1, with a possible D match to TRBD1 (6 bases). The V gene's germline CDR1 is MDHEN and CDR2 SYDVKM. Trimming stripped 1 base from V and 6 bases from J, with 10 bases between. The CDR3 length is 14 residues. This CDR3 is CASSLLGASNEQFF. In nucleotides, the CDR3 is TGTGCCAGCAGTTTATTGGGGGCGAGCAATGAGCAGTTCTTC.

This clone was counted a single time. V and J are TRBV30 and TRBJ2-3; D unclear. Germline loops: CDR1 GTSNPN, CDR2 SVGIG (reference sequence). The germline V and J ends were trimmed by 0 bases and 2 bases, with 3 bases remaining between them. The CDR3 consists of 12 residues. The CDR3 bases are TGTGCCTGGAGTGTCCACACAGATACGCAGTATTTT. Its translation: CAWSVHTDTQYF.

This clone has just one count. The V gene is TRBV27, the J gene TRBJ1-5, with no clear D. The length of the CDR3 is 15 residues. Trimming removed 5 bases at V and 0 bases at J, with 11 bases between. Germline V gene data show CDR1 as MNHEY and CDR2 as SMNVEV (reference sequence). Here the CDR3 DNA reads TGTGCCAGCAGTCCGTCGGCCTATAGCAATCAGCCCCAGCATTTT. Its protein is CASSPSAYSNQPQHF.

The chain carries TRBV29-1 and TRBJ2-5; 11 positions agree with TRBD1. Per the germline V gene, CDR1 is SQVTM and CDR2 is ANQGSEA. CDR3 length: 14 amino acids. V was pared by 4 bases and J by 4 bases, with 5 bases of the junction left unmatched. CDR3 residues: CSVGTGGTRETQYF. The DNA of the CDR3 is TGCAGCGTTGGGACAGGGGGCACGCGAGAGACCCAGTACTTC. Looking up the rest from reference TRBV29-1 and TRBJ2-5 gives the full variable domain: SAVISQKPSRDICQRGTSLTIQCQVDSQVTMMFWYRQQPGQSLTLIATANQGSEATYESGFVIDKFPISRPNLTFSTLTVSNMSPEDSSIYLCSVGTGGTRETQYFGPGTRLLVL.

This clone was seen a handful of times. CDR3 protein: CASSWGKNEQFF. CDR3 sequence (DNA): TGTGCCAGCAGTTGGGGCAAGAATGAGCAGTTCTTC. This chain connects TRBV2 to TRBJ2-1; a possible D gene is TRBD1 (5 bases). The length of the CDR3 is 12 residues. Trimming took 5 bases from V and 7 from J, leaving 9 bases between them. Germline V gene lookup returns CDR1 SNHLY and CDR2 FYNNEI.

The CDR3 region has the DNA TGTGCCAGCAGCTCGTCAGGCTCGAACGAGCAGTACTTC. It is translated as CASSSSGSNEQYF. V is TRBV7-9 and J is TRBJ2-7; D gene ambiguous. This CDR3 has 13 residues. V lost 4 bases and J lost 5, with 12 bases in between. CDR1 SEHNR and CDR2 FQNEAQ come from the germline V gene (reference sequence).

This clone was seen more than once but under ten times. This chain uses TRBV14 with TRBJ2-3, with D hard to call. Germline V gene lookup returns CDR1 SGHDN and CDR2 FVKESK. V dropped 3 bases and J dropped 2 bases, with 6 bases sitting between them. The length of the CDR3 is 13 residues. The CDR3 bases are TGTGCCAGCAGCCACCCGTCCACAGATACGCAGTATTTT. Translating gives CASSHPSTDTQYF.

The rearrangement joins TRBV30 to TRBJ2-1; D is possibly TRBD2 (5 bases). CDR1 is GTSNPN, CDR2 SVGIG, per germline (reference sequence). The ends were cut back, 8 bases at V and 9 bases at J, with 11 bases in the middle. The CDR3 spans 10 residues. The CDR3 sequence: CAGGLAEQFF. The CDR3 region has the DNA TGTGCCGGTGGTCTAGCTGAGCAGTTCTTC.

The rearrangement uses TRBV29-1 and TRBJ2-7; TRBD1 might be the D (6 bases). In germline, CDR1 is SQVTM, CDR2 ANQGSEA. This CDR3 is built from 14 residues. The V and J ends lost 1 base and 6 bases respectively, with 16 bases between them. CDR3: CSVEGARGLGEQYF. The CDR3, as DNA: TGCAGCGTTGAAGGCGCCAGGGGCCTGGGCGAGCAGTACTTC.

The V gene is TRBV30, the J gene TRBJ1-1; a possible D gene is TRBD1 (6 bases). CDR1 GTSNPN and CDR2 SVGIG come from the germline V gene (reference sequence). This CDR3 is built from 13 residues. Trimming left V 0 bases short and J 4 bases short, with 9 bases between. CDR3 coding DNA: TGTGCCTGGAGTGTACACAGGGCCACTGAAGCTTTCTTT. This encodes CAWSVHRATEAFF. The variable domain in full, completed from reference TRBV30 and TRBJ1-1, reads SQTIHQWPATLVQPVGSPLSLECTVEGTSNPNLYWYRQAAGRGLQLLFYSVGIGQISSEVPQNLSASRPQDRQFILSSKKLLLSDSGFYLCAWSVHRATEAFFGQGTRLTVV.

The V call is TRBV29-1, the J call TRBJ2-5; the match to TRBD1 covers 10 bases. CDR3 length: 12 amino acids. J was trimmed by 3 bases and V by 7 bases; bases with no gene match: 2. Germline assignment: CDR1 SQVTM and CDR2 ANQGSEA. CDR3 region: CSAGTGEETQYF. CDR3 nucleotides: TGCAGCGCAGGGACAGGGGAAGAGACCCAGTACTTC.

V and J are TRBV29-1 and TRBJ1-1, with D unresolved. The CDR3 extends over 9 amino acids. V shed 5 bases and J shed 8 bases, with 6 bases lying between them. Germline values: CDR1 SQVTM, CDR2 ANQGSEA. CDR3 nucleotide sequence: TGCAGCGTTTCCGGGGAAGCTTTCTTT. It codes for CSVSGEAFF.

This clone was picked up a small number of times. V is TRBV29-1 and J is TRBJ1-2; D is possibly TRBD1 (6 bases). The V gene lost 6 bases and the J gene lost 0 bases, with 11 bases spanning the gap. The V gene's germline CDR1 is SQVTM and CDR2 ANQGSEA. The CDR3 loop spans 13 amino acids. The DNA of the CDR3 is TGCAGCGTAGGAGGGGGGCCTAACTATGGCTACACCTTC. Its translation is CSVGGGPNYGYTF.

The sample holds a few counts of this clone. CDR3 protein: CASSQGNEQYF. DNA of the CDR3: TGTGCCAGCAGCCAAGGGAACGAGCAGTACTTC. V usage is TRBV14 and J usage is TRBJ2-7; D ambiguous. CDR1 and CDR2 (germline): SGHDN, FVKESK. V was clipped by 1 base and J by 5 bases, with 3 bases between them. The CDR3 extends over 11 amino acids.

V gene TRBV13 combines with J gene TRBJ2-1; TRBD1 might be the D (6 bases). CDR3 length: 13 amino acids. V shed 2 bases and J shed 9 bases, with 11 bases lying between them. Germline V CDR1 and CDR2: PRHDT, FYEKMQ (reference sequence). The CDR3 sequence is CASSLRTAIEQFF. The CDR3 region has the DNA TGTGCCAGCAGCTTACGGACAGCCATTGAGCAGTTCTTC.